Given below is one T cell receptor (beta chain) in context. V was clipped by 0 bases and J by 0 bases; unmatched bases: 2. Germline V gives CDR1 SGHRS, CDR2 YFSETQ. This CDR3 region has 15 residues. This sample is drawn from a study of blood T cell repertoires in COVID-19. As for the study in general: COVID-19 samples, acute and convalescent, were from the United States, Italy and Spain.

The data were produced by immunoSEQ multiplex PCR, yet TCRdb's version contains in-frame clones alone and is incomplete. Of roughly 200,000 clones in the sample, 80% to 90% were seen once. This rearrangement joins TRBV5-1 to TRBJ2-7, with 8 nucleotides matching TRBD1. What was sequenced was peripheral blood. This TCR derives from a human donor in a cohort sampled during active COVID-19. The CDR3 spells CASSLEGTGSYEQYV. The CDR3 DNA reads as TGCGCCAGCAGCTTGGAGGGGACAGGCTCCTACGAGCAGTACGTC.